The 12 T cell receptor beta chains given below trace back to one sample, sequenced in a study of vaccination and CD4 T cells after COVID-19 (dated 2022 in TCRdb). Library preparation employed PCR. For sequencing, an Illumina iSeq 100 was employed. TCR sequencing of DNA from cultured CD4+ T cells used the Oncomine TCR Beta short-read assay at the Johns Hopkins FTIC core. TCRdb took the public reads, trimmed them with fastp at Q25, ran MiXCR for clone calling and kept in-frame beta chains. Rows with one shared CDR3 protein collapse into an entry with the most common genes and DNA. The sample table holds about 3,000 distinct CDR3 sequences, of which approximately 40% were seen once. Of the sample, around 29% falls within the top ten clones. Antigens for these TCRs are unknown. Taken with the paper, the label for treatment or condition translates to: approximately 9-day PBMC culture with coronavirus spike peptide pools or control peptides (ViraFEST assay).

The sequenced material came from CD4+ T cells from blood, cultured in vitro. These receptors came from a human donor who had recovered from COVID-19.

The gene calls are TRBV5-1 and TRBJ2-3, with 9 positions matching TRBD2. The CDR3 extends over 16 amino acids. Germline-derived CDR1 and CDR2 are SGHRS and YFSETQ. The trim removed 4 bases at V and 1 base at J, leaving 7 bases unmatched. CDR3 loop: CASSALAGRGTDTQYF. As DNA, the CDR3 is TGCGCCAGCAGCGCGCTAGCGGGGAGGGGCACAGATACGCAGTATTTT.

This clonotype was found a few times. V is TRBV6-5 and J is TRBJ1-5; D might be TRBD1 (6 bases). The ends were cut back, 2 bases at V and 0 bases at J, with 8 bases in the middle. CDR1 and CDR2 (germline): MNHEY, SVGAGI. The CDR3 consists of 15 residues. The CDR3 here is CASSYDRNSNQPQHF. CDR3 DNA: TGTGCCAGCAGTTACGACAGGAATAGCAATCAGCCCCAGCATTTT.

This clonotype was seen more than once but under ten times. The V gene is TRBV2, the J gene TRBJ1-2, with D possibly being TRBD1 (6 bases). Trimming took off 7 bases at V and 4 bases at J, with 13 bases between the two ends. The germline V gene has CDR1 SNHLY and CDR2 FYNNEI. This CDR3 region has 13 residues. The chain's CDR3 is CASIVRTAYGYTF. The CDR3 nucleotides read TGTGCCAGCATTGTTCGGACAGCCTATGGCTACACCTTC.

Details on this clonotype: The junction shows a germline mismatch at one end, possibly a read error. The chain joins TRBV12-5 to TRBJ2-3; 8 bases agree with TRBD1. CDR3 size: 14 residues. Germline CDR1 and CDR2: LGHNT and FRNRAP. The CDR3 DNA is TGTGCTAGTGGTGGACAGGGCGGCACAGATACGGAGTATTTT. It yields the protein CASGGQGGTDTEYF.

The rearrangement joins TRBV5-6 to TRBJ2-4, with D perhaps matching TRBD1 or TRBD2 (6 bases each). The V end lost 7 bases, the J end lost 8 bases, and 16 bases lay between the germline ends. Per germline, CDR1 SGHDT and CDR2 YYEEEE. This CDR3 is 13 amino acids long. The CDR3 loop is CASAQRGDDIQYF. The CDR3 DNA is TGTGCCAGCGCTCAGAGGGGGGACGACATTCAGTACTTC.

This clonotype was picked up a small number of times. V usage is TRBV20-1 and J usage is TRBJ2-7, with D possibly TRBD2 on 6 matching bases. The length of the CDR3 is 13 residues. Trimming cost V 4 bases and J 3 bases, with 13 bases left between them. In germline, CDR1 is DFQATT, CDR2 SNEGSKA (reference sequence). The CDR3 sequence is CSAITGTHYEQYF. The CDR3 DNA sequence: TGCAGTGCTATTACCGGGACTCACTACGAGCAGTACTTC.

This clonotype showed up just a few times. The V gene is TRBV7-6, the J gene TRBJ2-2; either TRBD1 or TRBD2 may supply D (6 bases each). CDR3 size: 15 residues. V was cut by 8 bases and J by 4 bases, with 17 bases left in between. Germline CDR1 is SGHVS and CDR2 is FNYEAQ. The CDR3, as DNA: TGTGCCAGCTCCCGGGGGCGCTCGGGCACCGGGGAGCTGTTTTTT. Protein sequence: CASSRGRSGTGELFF.

There are a few counts of this clonotype. The rearrangement links TRBV20-1 to TRBJ1-3; D remains ambiguous. Per germline, CDR1 DFQATT and CDR2 SNEGSKA (reference sequence). This CDR3 is built from 15 residues. V was pared by 6 bases and J by 0 bases, with 15 bases between. The CDR3 DNA reads as TGCAGTGCCTCGGGTCAGCCTTTCTCTGGAAACACCATATATTTT. Amino acids: CSASGQPFSGNTIYF.

This clonotype turned up a few times. The rearrangement joins TRBV6-1 to TRBJ1-5, with D perhaps matching TRBD1 (5 bases). From germline, CDR1 is MNHNS and CDR2 SASEGT. The V gene lost 4 bases and the J gene lost 6 bases, with 16 bases spanning the gap. The CDR3 has 15 residues. The CDR3 DNA is TGTGCCAGCAGTGGCGGGGGGAGGGAAGGTCAGCCCCAGCATTTT. This encodes CASSGGGREGQPQHF.

This clonotype occurred a few times. This chain uses TRBV30 with TRBJ2-2; D is ambiguous. CDR1 GTSNPN and CDR2 SVGIG come from the germline V gene (reference sequence). CDR3 length: 13 amino acids. The ends were cut back, 2 bases at V and 2 bases at J, with 6 bases in the middle. CDR3 nucleotide sequence: TGTGCCTGGAGTCGGCATAACACCGGGGAGCTGTTTTTT. Its protein is CAWSRHNTGELFF.

For the CDR3, the DNA is TGTGCCAGTAGCACAACTAGCGGGGGGGTGAGGACAGATACGCAGTATTTT. It translates to CASSTTSGGVRTDTQYF. The chain joins TRBV19 to TRBJ2-3, with 13 bases aligning to TRBD2. The CDR3 runs to 17 residues. The V gene end was trimmed by 6 bases and the J gene end by 3 bases; junction bases not matched to a gene: 9. The germline gives CDR1 LNHDA, CDR2 SQIVND (reference sequence).

The gene calls are TRBV5-4 and TRBJ1-2; possibly TRBD1 for D (5 bases). The length of the CDR3 is 13 residues. V gave up 4 bases and J gave up 11 bases, with 18 bases separating them. Germline V gene data show CDR1 as SGHNT and CDR2 as YYREEE (reference sequence). The CDR3 reads CASSRSGLTIYTF. CDR3 nucleotide sequence: TGTGCCAGCAGCCGCTCGGGACTCACTATATACACCTTC.